The 25 T cell receptor beta chains below come from one sample, sequenced in a study of blood T cell repertoires in COVID-19. Repertoires were generated with immunoSEQ multiplex PCR, while TCRdb's copy carries only in-frame clones and drops some. The sample has some 190,000 clones; more than 75% are singletons. Sequenced input: peripheral blood. Source of these receptors: a person aged 65 to 85 with COVID-19, enrolled during active disease.

The chain combines TRBV3-1 (or the pseudogene TRBV3-2) with TRBJ2-7; 7 positions agree with TRBD2. This CDR3 has 15 amino acids. Per the germline V gene, CDR1 is LGHDT and CDR2 is YNNKEL (reference sequence). The junction had 6 bases not matched to a gene; V was cut back by 1 base and J by 3 bases. The CDR3 DNA reads TGTGCCAGCAGCCAAGTGCCGGGGGGAGACTACGAGCAGTACTTC. Translated: CASSQVPGGDYEQYF.

This clone was counted only a few times. The chain employs TRBV18 and TRBJ2-7, with 9 nucleotides matching TRBD1. V was pared by 3 bases and J by 4 bases, with 16 bases of the junction left unmatched. This CDR3 region has 18 residues. Germline values: CDR1 KGHSH, CDR2 LQKENI. The CDR3 protein is CASSPSVGDRDSFYEQYF. The CDR3 nucleotides read TGTGCCAGCTCACCGTCCGTCGGGGACAGGGACTCGTTTTACGAGCAGTACTTC.

The V gene is TRBV7-9, the J gene TRBJ2-1; 10 bases line up with TRBD2. CDR3 length: 17 residues. Germline lookup yields CDR1 SEHNR and CDR2 FQNEAQ (reference sequence). Germline trimming cut 3 bases from V and 5 bases from J; bases unmatched to any gene: 10. CDR3 nucleotides: TGTGCCAGCAGCTTCCCACCCAGCGGGGGGGCTAACAATGAGCAGTTCTTC. It specifies CASSFPPSGGANNEQFF.

This chain joins TRBV28 and TRBJ2-7, with D perhaps matching TRBD1 (6 bases). The CDR3 runs 14 residues. Looked up from germline, CDR1 is MDHEN and CDR2 is SYDVKM. The V end was cut by 8 bases, the J end by 0 bases, with 14 bases between. CDR3 DNA sequence: TGTGCCAGCGAGGGGACAAAAACCTCCTACGAGCAGTACTTC. As protein: CASEGTKTSYEQYF.

The V and J genes are TRBV27 and TRBJ2-5; the D gene is possibly TRBD2 (6 bases). CDR1 is MNHEY, CDR2 SMNVEV, per germline (reference sequence). V gave up 1 base and J gave up 3 bases, with 12 bases separating them. The CDR3 totals 15 residues. The CDR3 sequence: CASSLFFGGEETQYF. The CDR3 nucleotides read TGTGCCAGCAGTTTATTTTTCGGAGGGGAAGAGACCCAGTACTTC.

This CDR3 reads CASSPLAGVLIEQFF. The CDR3, as DNA: TGTGCCAGCAGCCCCCTAGCGGGAGTATTGATTGAGCAGTTCTTC. The gene calls are TRBV11-2 and TRBJ2-1; 10 nucleotides agree with TRBD2. There are 15 residues in the CDR3. Germline CDR1 reads SGHAT; CDR2 reads FQNNGV. Trimming took 5 bases from V and 9 from J; bases not matched to a gene: 10.

V usage is TRBV7-2 and J usage is TRBJ2-5; D call uncertain. The CDR3 extends over 15 amino acids. In germline, CDR1 is SGHTA, CDR2 FQGNSA. With 2 bases removed from V and 5 bases from J, the gap between germline ends came to 15 bases. CDR3 DNA: TGTGCCAGCAGCTTATTTGTAGCTGGATCGGAGACCCAGTACTTC. Its translation is CASSLFVAGSETQYF. Drawing the rest from reference TRBV7-2 and TRBJ2-5, the complete variable domain is GAGVSQSPSNKVTEKGKDVELRCDPISGHTALYWYRQSLGQGLEFLIYFQGNSAPDKSGLPSDRFSAERTGGSVSTLTIQRTQQEDSAVYLCASSLFVAGSETQYFGPGTRLLVL.

V usage is TRBV5-1 and J usage is TRBJ2-1, with 7 bases fitting TRBD1. Trimming cost V 8 bases and J 8 bases; bases outside gene matches: 10. CDR1 and CDR2 (germline): SGHRS, YFSETQ. This CDR3 contains 13 residues. Here the CDR3 DNA reads TGCGCCAGTAGCCAGACAGGGAGCCATGAGCAGTTCTTC. Amino acid sequence: CASSQTGSHEQFF.

This clone came up once. This chain links TRBV19 with TRBJ1-5; no firm D call. The CDR3 sequence is 14 residues long. CDR1 and CDR2 (germline): LNHDA, SQIVND (reference sequence). V dropped 7 bases and J dropped 4 bases, with 14 bases sitting between them. The CDR3, as DNA: TGTGCCAGTAAACCAGGCTCCGGAAATCAGCCCCAGCATTTT. Residues: CASKPGSGNQPQHF.

V gene TRBV7-9 combines with J gene TRBJ2-7; D remains ambiguous. This CDR3 has 11 residues. With 7 bases removed from V and 4 bases from J, the gap between germline ends came to 8 bases. Germline CDR1 is SEHNR and CDR2 is FQNEAQ (reference sequence). The CDR3 spells CASTPSYEQYF. CDR3 DNA sequence: TGTGCCAGCACCCCCAGTTACGAGCAGTACTTC. The full variable domain, completed using reference TRBV7-9 and TRBJ2-7, is DTGVSQNPRHKITKRGQNVTFRCDPISEHNRLYWYRQTLGQGPEFLTYFQNEAQLEKSRLLSDRFSAERPKGSFSTLEIQRTEQGDSAMYLCASTPSYEQYFGPGTRLTVT.

The chain has TRBV24-1 and TRBJ2-1; 13 nucleotides align to TRBD2. The CDR3 consists of 17 residues. Germline-derived CDR1 and CDR2 are KGHDR and SFDVKD. V trimming: 3 bases; J trimming: 6 bases; junction bases outside the gene matches: 7. DNA of the CDR3: TGTGCCACCAGTGATGCTACTAGCGGGGGGGCTCGCAATGAGCAGTTCTTC. Translating it yields CATSDATSGGARNEQFF.

This chain uses TRBV6-5 with TRBJ2-3; 7 bases are shared with TRBD2. CDR1 and CDR2 from the germline V gene are MNHEY and SVGAGI. Unmatched junction bases numbered 10, after V lost 7 bases and J lost 6 bases. CDR3 size: 14 residues. The CDR3 nucleotides are TGTGCCAGCACCGGGAGGTGGGGTTTGGATACGCAGTATTTT. Residues: CASTGRWGLDTQYF.

This chain connects TRBV6-2 or TRBV6-3 to TRBJ1-1; D perhaps matches TRBD1 (6 bases). Germline values: CDR1 MNHEY, CDR2 SVGEGT. V lost 3 bases to trimming and J lost 13 bases, with 15 bases between them. The CDR3 is 12 residues long. CDR3: CASSYPGGRGFF. The CDR3 DNA is TGTGCCAGCAGTTATCCGGGGGGCCGCGGTTTCTTT.

This chain links TRBV4-2 with TRBJ2-1; D is unresolved. In germline, CDR1 is LGHNA, CDR2 YNFKEQ. The V end lost 0 bases, the J end lost 0 bases, and 9 bases lay between the germline ends. CDR3 size: 16 residues. This CDR3 is CASSQEATSSYNEQFF. The CDR3 DNA reads as TGTGCCAGCAGCCAAGAAGCCACGTCCTCCTACAATGAGCAGTTCTTC.

The chain combines TRBV4-3 with TRBJ1-2; tentative D call: TRBD1 (6 bases). Germline lookup yields CDR1 LGHNA and CDR2 YSLEER. The CDR3 consists of 16 residues. Trimming took 0 bases from V and 0 from J, leaving 11 bases between them. CDR3 sequence reads: CASSQDPGEANYGYTF. In nucleotides, the CDR3 is TGCGCCAGCAGCCAAGATCCAGGGGAAGCTAACTATGGCTACACCTTC.

The rearrangement joins TRBV29-1 to TRBJ2-1; 9 bases fit TRBD1. This CDR3 is built from 14 residues. With 7 bases clipped from V and 4 bases from J, the junction kept 8 bases outside the gene matches. Germline V gives CDR1 SQVTM, CDR2 ANQGSEA. CDR3 nucleotide sequence: TGCAGCGCCAGAGACAGGGGGTTATACAATGAGCAGTTCTTC. It translates to CSARDRGLYNEQFF.

The V and J genes are TRBV25-1 and TRBJ1-2; D is unresolved. Germline values: CDR1 MGHDK, CDR2 SYGVNS. The CDR3 loop spans 15 amino acids. The V and J ends lost 4 bases and 6 bases respectively, with 18 bases between them. The CDR3 bases are TGTGCCAGCAGTGGAACGGGGAGCTATGTGAATGGCTACACCTTC. It encodes CASSGTGSYVNGYTF.

The chain is built from TRBV14 and TRBJ2-3; possible D gene TRBD1, 5 bases. The CDR3 covers 16 residues. The germline V gene encodes CDR1 SGHDN and CDR2 FVKESK. The V end was cut by 0 bases, the J end by 2 bases, with 12 bases between. CDR3 region: CASSQDRDRFTDTQYF. As DNA, the CDR3 is TGTGCCAGCAGCCAAGATCGCGACAGATTCACAGATACGCAGTATTTT.

Only a few counts were recorded for this clone. V usage is TRBV5-1 and J usage is TRBJ1-2; D remains unclear. In germline, CDR1 is SGHRS, CDR2 YFSETQ. The germline V and J ends were trimmed by 0 bases and 2 bases, with 11 bases remaining between them. The CDR3 runs to 15 residues. CDR3 residues: CASSLEAVGNYGYTF. The CDR3 DNA reads TGCGCCAGCAGCTTGGAGGCAGTGGGCAACTATGGCTACACCTTC.

This clone was seen more than once but under ten times. The V gene is TRBV18, the J gene TRBJ1-2, with 7 nucleotides matching TRBD1. CDR1 and CDR2 from the germline V gene are KGHSH and LQKENI. V was clipped by 8 bases and J by 8 bases; unmatched bases: 11. The CDR3 runs 13 residues. The CDR3 loop is CASTETGLGGYTF. The CDR3, as DNA: TGTGCCAGCACAGAGACAGGGCTAGGAGGCTACACCTTC.

The chain joins TRBV6-1 to TRBJ2-2; TRBD1 matches at 10 bases. V dropped 3 bases and J dropped 5; count of bases not matched to a gene: 15. The CDR3 runs to 19 residues. Germline V gene sequence: CDR1 MNHNS, CDR2 SASEGT. The CDR3 nucleotides read TGTGCCAGCAGTGAGGGTTGGTGGGGACAGGGGCGGCGAACCGGGGAGCTGTTTTTT. This translates into CASSEGWWGQGRRTGELFF.

This chain links TRBV21-1 with TRBJ1-2. TRBV21-1 is labeled a pseudogene. The CDR3 runs to 12 residues. The CDR3 reads CASPGVGYGYTF. The CDR3 bases are TGTGCCAGCCCGGGGGTGGGATATGGCTACACCTTC.

The CDR3 sequence: CASSLISETQYF. The DNA of the CDR3 is TGTGCCAGCAGCTTAATATCAGAGACCCAGTACTTC. The V gene is TRBV7-2, the J gene TRBJ2-5; D not resolved. The V gene's germline CDR1 is SGHTA and CDR2 FQGNSA. The CDR3 runs to 12 residues. V lost 2 bases and J lost 4, with 5 bases in between. Looking up the rest from reference TRBV7-2 and TRBJ2-5 gives the full variable domain: GAGVSQSPSNKVTEKGKDVELRCDPISGHTALYWYRQSLGQGLEFLIYFQGNSAPDKSGLPSDRFSAERTGGSVSTLTIQRTQQEDSAVYLCASSLISETQYFGPGTRLLVL.

This clone was found a few times. The CDR3 sequence: CASSLAAQGPGELFF. The CDR3 DNA sequence: TGCGCCAGCAGCTTGGCGGCACAGGGACCCGGGGAGCTGTTTTTT. The rearrangement joins TRBV5-1 to TRBJ2-2; TRBD1 might be the D (6 bases). The CDR3 spans 15 residues. Germline V gives CDR1 SGHRS, CDR2 YFSETQ. V lost 0 bases and J lost 6, with 12 bases in between.

This chain joins TRBV3-1 (or the pseudogene TRBV3-2) and TRBJ1-6, with a weak D call TRBD1 (6 bases). With 4 bases removed from V and 7 bases from J, the gap between germline ends came to 17 bases. CDR3 size: 16 residues. The V gene's germline CDR1 is LGHDT and CDR2 YNNKEL (reference sequence). This CDR3 is CASSRPPGQLNSPLHF. The CDR3 bases are TGTGCCAGCAGCCGACCGCCTGGACAGCTAAATTCACCCCTCCACTTT.